These 31 T cell receptor beta chains came from one sample sequenced in a study of tissue T cells after allogeneic stem cell transplantation. Data came from immunoSEQ multiplex PCR; TCRdb stores just in-frame clones and leaves some out. The data hold roughly 21,000 clones, with almost 70% observed a single time. Sequencing used blood. Every receptor here comes from a female BALB/c mouse in good health. MHC haplotype of the strain: H2-d.

This clone was seen a handful of times. Mouse gene names and germline throughout. Read sequence stops 1 residue before the CDR3 end, and the germline J gene provides the missing end. The chain couples TRBV20 to TRBJ2-7, with a possible D match to TRBD1 (6 bases). V was trimmed by 0 bases and J by 1 base, leaving 10 bases between them. The CDR3 runs 14 residues. Germline-derived CDR1 and CDR2 are GFQATS and STVNSAI. The sequenced part of the CDR3 DNA is TGTGGTGCTAGGGATCTGGGACAATCCTATGAACAGTAC. It is translated as CGARDLGQSYEQY. The CDR3 reads in full as CGARDLGQSYEQYF.

About this clone itself: The germline and genes are mouse ones. Read sequence stops 1 residue before the CDR3 end, and the germline J gene provides the missing end. The chain couples TRBV2 to TRBJ2-7, with 10 bases matching TRBD1. This CDR3 contains 14 residues. V lost 0 bases and J lost 6; bases outside the gene matches: 2. Germline values: CDR1 LGHNA, CDR2 YSYQKL. CDR3 bases read: TGTGCCAGCAGCCAAGAATGGGACAGGGGTGAACAGTAC. Its translation: CASSQEWDRGEQY. From start to end, the CDR3 is CASSQEWDRGEQYF.

For this clone: The gene symbols are mouse symbols. The CDR3 goes on 1 residue after the read ends, and that part is filled in from the germline J gene. This sequence joins TRBV17 and TRBJ2-1; possibly TRBD2 for D (5 bases). Germline V gene lookup returns CDR1 MNHDT and CDR2 YYDKIL. The CDR3 is made up of 14 amino acids. Trimming stripped 2 bases from V and 7 bases from J, with 12 bases between. CDR3: CASSRPGMGAEQFF. Incomplete CDR3 DNA: TGTGCTAGCAGTAGACCGGGGATGGGGGCTGAGCAGTTC.

Concerning this clone itself: Germline and genes here are mouse. The DNA ends 1 residue before the CDR3 does, and the rest of the CDR3 is filled in from the germline J gene. V and J are TRBV29 and TRBJ1-4, with 10 bases identical to TRBD1. The trim removed 6 bases at V and 5 bases at J, leaving 3 bases unmatched. The germline gives CDR1 MSHET, CDR2 SYDVDS. The CDR3 runs 14 residues. This CDR3 is CASSRTGGNERLFF. CDR3 DNA, as far as it was read: TGTGCTAGCAGCAGGACAGGGGGGAACGAAAGATTATTT.

A note on this clone: The listed genes are named as in mouse. The CDR3 extends 1 residue past the end of the read, so its final part is completed from the germline J gene. The chain links TRBV20 to TRBJ2-3; 7 bases line up with TRBD1. CDR3 length equals 15 residues. With 3 bases clipped from V and 0 bases from J, the junction kept 6 bases outside the gene matches. The germline V gene has CDR1 GFQATS and CDR2 STVNSAI. The CDR3 bases that were read are TGTGGTGCTAGACCGGGACAGACTAGTGCAGAAACGCTGTAT. Residues: CGARPGQTSAETLY. In full, the CDR3 is CGARPGQTSAETLYF.

Turning to this clone: All gene names here are mouse names. The read finishes 1 residue shy of the CDR3 end, and the germline J gene is used to complete it. The V call is TRBV19, the J call TRBJ2-1; 8 bases match TRBD2. Losses at the gene ends were 3 bases for V and 3 bases for J; bases not matched to a gene: 2. Germline lookup yields CDR1 FNHDT and CDR2 SITEND (reference sequence). This CDR3 comprises 14 residues. Here the CDR3 reads CASSTGGTYAEQFF. The part of the CDR3 DNA that was read is TGTGCCAGCAGTACTGGGGGGACCTATGCTGAGCAGTTC.

A note on this clone: The gene names given are mouse names. The CDR3 end falls 1 residue outside the read, so it is completed with the germline J gene. The chain uses TRBV19 and TRBJ2-4; perhaps TRBD2 as D (6 bases). CDR1 is FNHDT and CDR2 is SITEND in the germline V gene (reference sequence). V lost 4 bases and J 1 base, leaving 13 bases between the germline ends. CDR3 length: 15 amino acids. Partial CDR3 DNA: TGTGCCAGCAGTCCCAACTGGGTTGGTCAAAACACCTTGTAC. Translating it yields CASSPNWVGQNTLY. The whole CDR3 region reads CASSPNWVGQNTLYF.

On this clone: Gene labels here are mouse ones. The sequence runs out 1 residue before the end of the CDR3; the remainder is reconstructed from the germline J gene. The chain has TRBV31 and TRBJ1-6; 8 bases line up with TRBD1. TRBJ1-6 is noted as an ORF with a role that remains uncertain. Unmatched junction bases numbered 1, after V lost 0 bases and J lost 6 bases. The CDR3 has 14 amino acids. Germline V CDR1 and CDR2: GKSSPN, SITVG. The CDR3 reads CAWSLGQGNSPLYF. The CDR3 DNA, read in part, is TGTGCCTGGAGTCTAGGACAGGGTAATTCGCCCCTCTAC.

Details on this clone: The gene names here belong to mouse. The CDR3 end lies 1 residue beyond the end of the read and is filled in from the germline J gene. V usage is TRBV2 and J usage is TRBJ2-5; D is ambiguous. This CDR3 has 14 residues. Trimming shortened V by 3 bases and J by 0 bases, and 7 bases separated the two germline ends. From germline, CDR1 is LGHNA and CDR2 YSYQKL. CDR3 bases read: TGTGCCAGCAGCCAGGACCGTAACCAAGACACCCAGTAC. This encodes CASSQDRNQDTQY. The complete CDR3 reads CASSQDRNQDTQYF.

This clone turned up a few times. Germline and genes here are mouse. The missing CDR3 end, 1 residue past where the read stops, is filled in from the germline J gene. The J gene is TRBJ1-4, the V gene TRBV31, with 10 bases aligning to TRBD1. The CDR3 totals 15 residues. Per the germline V gene, CDR1 is GKSSPN and CDR2 is SITVG. With V trimmed by 3 bases and J by 7 bases, 8 bases remained unmatched. CDR3 DNA (partial): TGTGCCTGGAGCCGAGGGACAGGGGAGGCCGAAAGATTATTT. Its translation: CAWSRGTGEAERLF. The entire CDR3 sequence reads CAWSRGTGEAERLFF.

With respect to this clone: The genes and germline here are from mouse. The sequenced fragment ends 1 residue before the CDR3 boundary, so the rest is inferred from the germline J gene. The chain recombines TRBV13-1 with TRBJ2-1; D ambiguous. V was cut by 0 bases and J by 3 bases, with 1 base left in between. CDR1 NSHNY and CDR2 SYGAGN come from the germline V gene. CDR3 length equals 12 residues. The CDR3 reads CASSDVYAEQFF. The sequenced CDR3 bases are TGTGCCAGCAGTGATGTCTATGCTGAGCAGTTC.

A word on this clone: Gene names follow the mouse nomenclature. CDR3 DNA (partial): TGTGCCAGCAGCCCCCAGGGGACCAACGAAAGATTATTT. This encodes CASSPQGTNERLF. The full-length CDR3 reads as CASSPQGTNERLFF. This chain links TRBV5 with TRBJ1-4; D possibly corresponds to TRBD1 (6 bases). The read is 1 residue too short to cover the CDR3 end, so that end is filled in from the germline J gene. Trimming took 4 bases from V and 3 from J, leaving 9 bases between them. This CDR3 contains 14 residues. CDR1 is LGHNA and CDR2 is YNLKQL in the germline V gene (reference sequence).

Note on this clone: The genes and germline here are from mouse. CDR3 region: CASGRDWGYQDTQYF. CDR3 DNA, as far as it was read: TGTGCCAGCGGTCGGGACTGGGGCTACCAAGACACCCAGTAC. The chain links TRBV13-2 to TRBJ2-5; 10 nucleotides agree with TRBD2. Read sequence stops 1 residue before the CDR3 end, and the germline J gene provides the missing end. This CDR3 has 15 residues. Germline V lookup: CDR1 NNHNN, CDR2 SYGAGS (reference sequence). Trimming cost V 4 bases and J 1 base; bases outside gene matches: 3.

With respect to this clone: Mouse germline and gene names are used. The CDR3 goes on 1 residue after the read ends, and that part is filled in from the germline J gene. This chain links TRBV19 with TRBJ1-5; D is perhaps TRBD1 (6 bases). Per the germline V gene, CDR1 is FNHDT and CDR2 is SITEND (reference sequence). This CDR3 has 14 amino acids. The germline V and J ends were trimmed by 2 bases and 3 bases, with 9 bases remaining between them. CDR3: CASSIRGGNQAPLF. CDR3 DNA, as far as it was read: TGTGCCAGCAGTATCAGGGGAGGCAACCAGGCTCCGCTT.

This clone was counted between two and nine times. Gene and germline names: mouse. Sequencing ends 1 residue short of the CDR3 end; the germline J gene provides the rest. This chain connects TRBV13-2 to TRBJ2-7; TRBD2 matches 12 bases. From germline, CDR1 is NNHNN and CDR2 SYGAGS (reference sequence). CDR3 length: 15 amino acids. V lost 2 bases and J lost 2; bases outside the gene matches: 2. CDR3 sequence reads: CASGERTGGAYEQYF. The covered CDR3 bases are TGTGCCAGCGGTGAGCGGACTGGGGGGGCCTATGAACAGTAC.

Comment on this clone: Here the gene names and germline are mouse. CDR3 in amino acids: CGAREGGNSDYTF. CDR3 DNA, as far as it was read: TGTGGTGCTAGGGAGGGGGGCAACTCCGACTACACC. The chain uses TRBV20 and TRBJ1-2, with a possible D match to TRBD1 (6 bases). The read ends 1 residue shy of where the CDR3 ends; the end is completed using the germline J gene. V was clipped by 0 bases and J by 2 bases, with 7 bases between them. This CDR3 spans 13 amino acids. Germline lookup yields CDR1 GFQATS and CDR2 STVNSAI. The variable domain in full, completed from reference TRBV20 and TRBJ1-2, reads GALVYQYPRRTICKSGTSMRMECQAVGFQATSVAWYRQSPQKTFELIALSTVNSAIKYEQNFTQEKFPISHPNLSFSSMTVLNAYLEDRGLYLCGAREGGNSDYTFGSGTRLLVI.

This clone was counted between two and nine times. These gene names are mouse names. Coverage ceases 1 residue before the CDR3 finishes, and the germline J gene fills in the end. The V call is TRBV19, the J call TRBJ2-7, with TRBD2 matching 9 bases. The CDR3 runs to 13 residues. Germline lookup yields CDR1 FNHDT and CDR2 SITEND (reference sequence). After removal of 5 bases from V and 3 bases from J, the junction contained 3 bases not matched to a gene. The sequenced CDR3 bases are TGTGCCAGCAGAAGACTGGGGGACTATGAACAGTAC. It is translated as CASRRLGDYEQY. The full CDR3 protein reads CASRRLGDYEQYF.

This clone was counted a few times. Each gene name is a mouse one. Incomplete CDR3 DNA: TGTGCCAGCAGTCAACTGGGGAGCTCCTATGAACAGTAC. Its protein is CASSQLGSSYEQY. The whole CDR3 region reads CASSQLGSSYEQYF. The V and J genes are TRBV19 and TRBJ2-7; TRBD2 agrees at 7 bases. Sequencing ends 1 residue short of the CDR3 end; the germline J gene provides the rest. The CDR3 is made up of 14 amino acids. With 4 bases clipped from V and 0 bases from J, the junction kept 4 bases outside the gene matches. Germline V lookup: CDR1 FNHDT, CDR2 SITEND (reference sequence). The full variable domain, completed using reference TRBV19 and TRBJ2-7, is GGIITQTPKFLIGQEGQKLTLKCQQNFNHDTMYWYRQDSGKGLRLIYYSITENDLQKGDLSEGYDASREKKSSFSLTVTSAQKNEMAVFLCASSQLGSSYEQYFGPGTRLTVL.

A note on this clone: Any gene name here is a mouse gene name. The observed sequence ends 1 residue before the CDR3 terminus, with the missing tail filled in from the germline J gene. This chain uses TRBV13-3 with TRBJ1-3; 9 bases align to TRBD1. The CDR3 has 14 residues. After removal of 4 bases from V and 4 bases from J, the junction contained 3 bases not matched to a gene. Germline loops: CDR1 NNHDY, CDR2 SYVADS. This chain's CDR3 is CASSRQGGGNTLYF. The DNA read from the CDR3 is TGTGCCAGCAGTCGACAGGGGGGCGGAAATACGCTCTAT.

As to this clone: Gene names are mouse gene names. Read coverage stops 1 residue before the CDR3 terminus; the germline J gene supplies the remainder. This same CDR3 is encoded by further DNA sequences in the sample. The rearrangement uses TRBV19 and TRBJ2-2, with a weak D call TRBD2 (6 bases). The CDR3 covers 15 residues. V was cut by 1 base and J by 0 bases, with 7 bases left in between. CDR1 is FNHDT, CDR2 SITEND, per germline (reference sequence). The CDR3 is CASSILGSNTGQLYF. The sequenced CDR3 bases are TGTGCCAGCAGTATACTGGGGTCAAACACCGGGCAGCTCTAC.

On this clone itself: Genes and germline are mouse. The read ends 1 residue early relative to the CDR3; the germline J gene fills the gap. The J gene is TRBJ2-1, the V gene TRBV31, with 11 bases identical to TRBD2. Germline CDR1 is GKSSPN and CDR2 is SITVG. The CDR3 runs to 14 residues. J was trimmed by 6 bases and V by 4 bases; bases with no gene match: 5. The CDR3 here is CAWNWGGAGAEQFF. The covered CDR3 bases are TGTGCCTGGAACTGGGGGGGCGCGGGTGCTGAGCAGTTC.

This clone turned up a few times. The genes are named according to mouse. Coverage ceases 1 residue before the CDR3 finishes, and the germline J gene fills in the end. The V call is TRBV14, the J call TRBJ2-1; D tentatively reads TRBD1 or TRBD2 (5 bases each). V shed 6 bases and J shed 1 base, with 8 bases lying between them. Germline values: CDR1 SGHDT, CDR2 FRDEAV. This CDR3 comprises 13 residues. The DNA read from the CDR3 is TGTGCCAGCAATAGGGACAACTATGCTGAGCAGTTC. This gives the protein CASNRDNYAEQF. The CDR3 in full is CASNRDNYAEQFF.

With respect to this clone: The germline and genes are mouse ones. The read ends 1 residue before the CDR3 terminus; that terminus is restored from the germline J gene. The V call is TRBV4, the J call TRBJ2-2; D is possibly TRBD1 (6 bases). Per the germline V gene, CDR1 is LGHDT and CDR2 is YNNKQL (reference sequence). Trimming took 4 bases from V and 2 from J, leaving 8 bases between them. The CDR3 spans 14 residues. CDR3 loop: CASSSGHNTGQLYF. Incomplete CDR3 DNA: TGTGCCAGCAGCTCGGGACATAACACCGGGCAGCTCTAC.

Regarding this clone: Germline and genes: mouse. The read ends 1 residue early relative to the CDR3; the germline J gene fills the gap. V usage is TRBV20 and J usage is TRBJ1-3; 7 bases map to TRBD1. The CDR3 spans 14 residues. V trimming: 1 base; J trimming: 3 bases; junction bases outside the gene matches: 3. CDR1 and CDR2 from the germline V gene are GFQATS and STVNSAI. Partial CDR3 DNA: TGTGGTGCTAGGGGGAGACAGGGTGGAAATACGCTCTAT. This codes for CGARGRQGGNTLY. The entire CDR3 sequence reads CGARGRQGGNTLYF.

Points on this clone: Genes and germline are mouse. The CDR3 sequence: CASSWGTDNERLFF. CDR3 DNA, as far as it was read: TGTGCCAGCAGTTGGGGGACAGACAACGAAAGATTATTT. The chain is built from TRBV14 and TRBJ1-4, with TRBD1 matching 7 bases. The DNA ends 1 residue before the CDR3 does, and the rest of the CDR3 is filled in from the germline J gene. This CDR3 comprises 14 residues. The V and J ends lost 3 bases and 4 bases, in that order; junction bases with no gene match: 3. Germline lookup yields CDR1 SGHDT and CDR2 FRDEAV.

With regard to this clone: Mouse gene names apply. The read ends 1 residue shy of where the CDR3 ends; the end is completed using the germline J gene. The chain has TRBV31 and TRBJ2-7; D not resolved. The ends were cut back, 2 bases at V and 0 bases at J, with 5 bases in the middle. The CDR3 sequence is 12 residues long. From germline, CDR1 is GKSSPN and CDR2 SITVG. This CDR3 is CAWSGDSYEQYF. The part of the CDR3 DNA that was read is TGTGCCTGGAGTGGGGACTCCTATGAACAGTAC.

This clone has just a few counts. Each gene name is a mouse one. The observed sequence ends 1 residue before the CDR3 terminus, with the missing tail filled in from the germline J gene. The chain couples TRBV1 to TRBJ2-7, with TRBD1 identical over 11 bases. V shed 3 bases and J 7 bases; nucleotides not matched to a gene: 8. The length of the CDR3 is 15 residues. Germline loops: CDR1 NSQYPW, CDR2 LRSPGD (reference sequence). CDR3 bases read: TGCACCTGCAGTGCCCGGACAGGGGGCGCTTTGGAACAGTAC. Residues: CTCSARTGGALEQY. From start to end, the CDR3 is CTCSARTGGALEQYF.

For this clone: Gene names refer to mouse genes. The CDR3 end is not reached by the read, which stops 1 residue before it; the germline J gene fills it in. The chain couples TRBV29 to TRBJ1-2; no firm D call. This CDR3 has 11 residues. The V gene's germline CDR1 is MSHET and CDR2 SYDVDS. V lost 4 bases and J lost 3, with 3 bases in between. This CDR3 is CASSSDSDYTF. Incomplete CDR3 DNA: TGTGCTAGCAGTTCAGACTCCGACTACACC.

With respect to this clone: Any gene name here is a mouse gene name. The read finishes 1 residue shy of the CDR3 end, and the germline J gene is used to complete it. V gene TRBV19 combines with J gene TRBJ2-1, with TRBD2 matching over 8 bases. The trim removed 4 bases at V and 4 bases at J, leaving 4 bases unmatched. Germline V gene data show CDR1 as FNHDT and CDR2 as SITEND (reference sequence). CDR3 size: 14 residues. The CDR3 loop is CASSHWGSYAEQFF. The part of the CDR3 DNA that was read is TGTGCCAGCAGTCACTGGGGGAGTTATGCTGAGCAGTTC.

Details on this clone: These gene names are mouse names. The sequenced fragment ends 1 residue before the CDR3 boundary, so the rest is inferred from the germline J gene. V usage is TRBV30 and J usage is TRBJ2-1; 8 bases are shared with TRBD2. CDR1 is SQVVS and CDR2 is ANEGSEA in the germline V gene. Trimming took 1 base from V and 2 from J; bases not matched to a gene: 1. The CDR3 is made up of 14 amino acids. CDR3 residues: CSSRVGGDYAEQFF. The sequenced part of the CDR3 DNA is TGTAGTTCTAGAGTTGGGGGGGACTATGCTGAGCAGTTC.

Regarding this clone: Gene names and germline match the mouse. The DNA ends 1 residue before the CDR3 does, and the rest of the CDR3 is filled in from the germline J gene. The chain links TRBV2 to TRBJ2-4; perhaps TRBD1 as D (6 bases). Germline CDR1 is LGHNA and CDR2 is YSYQKL. The CDR3 extends over 14 amino acids. V lost 1 base and J 2 bases, leaving 7 bases between the germline ends. CDR3 loop: CASSQGTAQNTLYF. The CDR3 bases that were read are TGTGCCAGCAGCCAAGGGACAGCTCAAAACACCTTGTAC.